This T cell receptor (beta chain) was identified in a study of blood T cell repertoires in COVID-19. Overall study context: Acute and convalescent COVID-19 samples came from the United States, Italy and Spain. Sources were T cells, B-cell-depleted T cells, or PBMCs; the material itself was cDNA or gDNA.

V shed 4 bases, J shed 9 bases, and the junction held 17 bases outside the gene matches. The germline V gene encodes CDR1 MNHNS and CDR2 SASEGT. The CDR3 is 19 amino acids. Original processing notes: Estimation of nucleated cell counts was performed using reference gene primer amplification. Sequenced by immunoSEQ multiplex PCR; TCRdb stores in-frame clones only, minus some. V, J and clone size derive from that table, while D and trimming were established from the DNA sequence. The sample shows about 160,000 clones, about 80% of them seen only once. The sample taken for sequencing was peripheral blood. This clonotype was obtained from a woman older than 75 with acute or convalescent COVID-19. The chain recombines TRBV6-1 with TRBJ2-1, with 14 bases that match TRBD2. CDR3 sequence: CASSAKTSGRVGTPGEQFF. The DNA for the CDR3 is TGTGCCAGCAGTGCAAAGACTAGCGGGAGGGTAGGTACCCCTGGTGAGCAGTTCTTC.